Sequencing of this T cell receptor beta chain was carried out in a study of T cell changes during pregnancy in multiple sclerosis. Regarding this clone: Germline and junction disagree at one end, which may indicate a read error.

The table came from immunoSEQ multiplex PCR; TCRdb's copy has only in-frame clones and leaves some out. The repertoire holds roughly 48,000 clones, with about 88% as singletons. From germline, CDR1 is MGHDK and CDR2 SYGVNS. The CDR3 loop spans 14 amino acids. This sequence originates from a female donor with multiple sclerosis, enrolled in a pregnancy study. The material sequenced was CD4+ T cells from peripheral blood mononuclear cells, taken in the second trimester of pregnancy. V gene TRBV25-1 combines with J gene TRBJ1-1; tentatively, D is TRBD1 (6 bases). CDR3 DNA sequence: TGTGCCGGCAGCGTTACAGGGATGAACACTGAAGCTTTCTTT. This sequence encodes CAGSVTGMNTEAFF.